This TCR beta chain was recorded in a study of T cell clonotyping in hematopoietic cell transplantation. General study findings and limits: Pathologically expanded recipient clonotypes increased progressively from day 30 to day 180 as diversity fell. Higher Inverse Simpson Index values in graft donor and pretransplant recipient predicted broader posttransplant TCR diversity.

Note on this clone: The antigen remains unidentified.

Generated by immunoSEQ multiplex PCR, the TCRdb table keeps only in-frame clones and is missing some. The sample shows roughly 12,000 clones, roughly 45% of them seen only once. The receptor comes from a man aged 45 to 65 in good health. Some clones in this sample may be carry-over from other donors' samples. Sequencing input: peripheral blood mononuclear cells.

Written as DNA, the CDR3 is TGTGCCTGGACAGGGGGGTTTAACACTGAAGCTTTCTTT. It is translated as CAWTGGFNTEAFF. The chain links TRBV30 to TRBJ1-1; 7 bases agree with TRBD1. The J segment lost 2 bases and the V segment lost 4 bases, leaving 4 bases of the junction unmatched. This CDR3 is built from 13 residues. From germline, CDR1 is GTSNPN and CDR2 SVGIG (reference sequence).